Sequencing of this T cell receptor beta chain was carried out in a study of metastatic and nonmetastatic thyroid tumors. TCRdb re-called clones from the PCR reads using MiXCR. The sample includes 30,000 to 40,000 clones, under 40% seen only once; the top ten take around 16%. This CDR3 spans 14 amino acids. CDR1 is SGHRS and CDR2 is YFSETQ in the germline V gene. Trimming shortened V by 0 bases and J by 3 bases, and 9 bases separated the two germline ends. Thyroid surgery was preceded by no treatment in any patient. Material: tumor tissue. The source of this sequence is a female donor with papillary thyroid cancer or a benign thyroid nodule (not recorded which). Some clones in this sample may be carry-over from other donors' samples. The rearrangement joins TRBV5-1 to TRBJ1-1, with D uncertain. CDR3 sequence: CASSLAAADTEAFF. DNA of the CDR3: TGCGCCAGCAGCTTGGCCGCAGCTGACACTGAAGCTTTCTTT.